Following are 12 T cell receptor beta chains from one sample sequenced in a study of blood T cells in healthy people across ages. Together with a sample-barcoded 5' primer, a J-beta primer mix was included in a second PCR lasting about 6 to 11 cycles. MiXCR was run by TCRdb on the 5' RACE reads, yielding one entry per CDR3 protein. Of around 1,600,000 distinct CDR3 sequences listed, 40% to 45% are singletons. The sequencing input was blood. These receptors originate from a woman under 30 in good health.

The chain uses TRBV11-2 and TRBJ2-4; 9 nucleotides match TRBD2. Trimming removed 11 bases from V and 8 bases from J; junction bases left unmatched: 19. CDR3 length: 16 residues. The germline V gene encodes CDR1 SGHAT and CDR2 FQNNGV. CDR3 region: CAATTGAGGPSDIQYF. The CDR3 DNA sequence: TGTGCCGCCACTACCGGGGCGGGAGGGCCCTCAGACATTCAGTACTTC. The full variable domain, its missing parts supplied by reference TRBV11-2 and TRBJ2-4, is EAGVAQSPRYKIIEKRQSVAFWCNPISGHATLYWYQQILGQGPKLLIQFQNNGVVDDSQLPKDRFSAERLKGVDSTLKIQPAKLEDSAVYLCAATTGAGGPSDIQYFGAGTRLSVL.

The V and J genes are TRBV24-1 and TRBJ2-2; 12 bases line up with TRBD2. With V trimmed by 3 bases and J by 6 bases, 4 bases remained unmatched. This CDR3 region has 16 residues. Germline loops: CDR1 KGHDR, CDR2 SFDVKD. The CDR3 spells CATSDPTSGGPGELFF. DNA of the CDR3: TGTGCCACCAGTGATCCCACTAGCGGGGGGCCCGGGGAGCTGTTTTTT.

This sequence joins TRBV29-1 and TRBJ2-1, with 9 nucleotides matching TRBD2. J gave up 2 bases and V 1 base, and 6 bases lay outside the gene matches. The CDR3 length is 16 residues. Germline lookup yields CDR1 SQVTM and CDR2 ANQGSEA. The CDR3 sequence is CSVEGALAGPYNEQFF. CDR3 nucleotides: TGCAGCGTTGAAGGAGCCCTAGCGGGACCCTACAATGAGCAGTTCTTC.

This clonotype has only a few counts. V usage is TRBV20-1 and J usage is TRBJ1-6; D might be TRBD1 (5 bases). The CDR3 runs 16 residues. V lost 5 bases and J lost 4, with 18 bases in between. The germline CDR1 and CDR2 sequences are DFQATT and SNEGSKA (reference sequence). CDR3 protein: CSAGPGGTTYNSPLHF. In DNA form, the CDR3 reads TGCAGTGCTGGACCGGGCGGGACTACTTATAATTCACCCCTCCACTTT.

This clonotype was seen a handful of times. The V call is TRBV12-3 or TRBV12-4, the J call TRBJ2-1; no clear D gene. The CDR3 covers 15 residues. Between the trimmed V and J ends, which lost 7 bases and 0 bases, there was a span of 13 bases. The CDR3 DNA is TGTGCCAGCACCGAAGTCCCGAGCTCCTACAATGAGCAGTTCTTC. Translating gives CASTEVPSSYNEQFF.

Concerning this clonotype: Compared with germline, one end of the junction differs, possibly owing to a read error. This chain connects TRBV4-3 to TRBJ2-7; no firm D call. The CDR3 sequence is 14 residues long. Germline assignment: CDR1 LGHNA and CDR2 YSLEER. The CDR3 DNA follows: TGCGCCAGCAGCCAAGATCGGAGAGCCTACGAGCAGTGCTTC. It encodes CASSQDRRAYEQCF.

CDR3 nucleotides: TGTGCCAGCAGTTTACTCAGGGGTACTCCTGATGGCTACACCTTC. It encodes CASSLLRGTPDGYTF. This chain joins TRBV27 and TRBJ1-2; the D gene is possibly TRBD1 (6 bases). This CDR3 is 15 amino acids long. Deletions cut 2 bases from V and 6 bases from J, with 16 bases between. CDR1 and CDR2 (germline): MNHEY, SMNVEV (reference sequence).

This clonotype was recorded a few times. The chain uses TRBV7-9 and TRBJ2-7; possible D gene TRBD2, 6 bases. Germline V lookup: CDR1 SEHNR, CDR2 FQNEAQ (reference sequence). Trimming removed 7 bases from V and 2 bases from J, with 18 bases in between. This CDR3 contains 15 residues. The CDR3 is CASTHWGGLPYEQYF. The DNA of the CDR3 is TGTGCCAGCACCCACTGGGGAGGACTACCCTACGAGCAGTACTTC.

The chain recombines TRBV29-1 with TRBJ2-1; D unclear. The J call may be wrong; the DNA end is better matched by TRBJ2-7. This CDR3 spans 15 amino acids. Germline V gene sequence: CDR1 SQVTM, CDR2 ANQGSEA. For the CDR3, the DNA is TGCAGCCTCCGACCCGCCCTAGTGGGTGACAATGAGCAGTACTTC. It is translated as CSLRPALVGDNEQYF.

The gene calls are TRBV19 and TRBJ2-7, with TRBD1 identical over 7 bases. The V segment lost 1 base and the J segment 3 bases; nucleotides outside the gene matches: 9. Germline V CDR1 and CDR2: LNHDA, SQIVND (reference sequence). The CDR3 consists of 16 residues. In nucleotides, the CDR3 is TGTGCCAGTAGTATAGTCCATGACAGGGCACACTACGAGCAGTACTTC. This encodes CASSIVHDRAHYEQYF.

The table lists this clonotype with a few counts. The genes are TRBV4-1 and TRBJ2-5; 10 bases are a match to TRBD2. Germline CDR1 reads MGHRA; CDR2 reads YSYEKL. V was pared by 4 bases and J by 2 bases, with 4 bases of the junction left unmatched. The length of the CDR3 is 15 residues. The CDR3 DNA sequence: TGCGCCAGCAGCCTTTCTAGCGGGGGACAAGAGACCCAGTACTTC. Residues: CASSLSSGGQETQYF.

This sequence joins TRBV9 and TRBJ2-1, with TRBD2 matching 8 bases. The germline V gene encodes CDR1 SGDLS and CDR2 YYNGEE. This CDR3 comprises 16 residues. The J segment lost 4 bases and the V segment lost 4 bases, leaving 10 bases of the junction unmatched. The DNA for the CDR3 is TGTGCCAGCAGCATAGTATCTAGCGGGCCATACAATGAGCAGTTCTTC. As protein: CASSIVSSGPYNEQFF.